This is a list of T cell receptor beta chains from one sample in a study of cytotoxic CD8 clonotypes in ibrutinib-treated CLL. Profiling relied on immunoSEQ multiplex PCR, and the TCRdb table lists in-frame clones only, not all of them. The data contain about 72,000 clones, about 64% of them singletons. This specimen was PBMCs, taken after 12 months of ibrutinib treatment. All receptors come from a human donor with chronic lymphocytic leukemia. Each CDR3 is given with its conserved first and last residue. A D gene is named only where the DNA matches it firmly. Clone size is shown for a subset of rows, as once, few, many or a class of expanded clone.

len: 13
abundance: -
j_gene: TRBJ2-3
d_gene: -
v_gene: TRBV6-1
CDR3aa: CASRTDAWDTQYF
CDR3nt: TGTGCCAGCAGAACCGACGCTTGGGATACGCAGTATTTT

len: 14
abundance: -
j_gene: TRBJ1-2
d_gene: -
v_gene: TRBV29-1
CDR3aa: CSAEKSGGSMRYTF
CDR3nt: TGCAGCGCCGAAAAGTCCGGGGGATCTATGCGCTACACCTTC

len: 15
abundance: -
j_gene: TRBJ2-3
d_gene: -
v_gene: TRBV6-1
CDR3aa: CASRGGQLSTDTQYF
CDR3nt: TGTGCCAGCAGGGGGGGACAGCTTAGCACAGATACGCAGTATTTT

len: 14
abundance: -
j_gene: TRBJ2-2
d_gene: -
v_gene: TRBV9
CDR3aa: CASSVEGGVGELFF
CDR3nt: TGTGCCAGCAGCGTAGAGGGAGGAGTCGGGGAGCTGTTTTTT

len: 15
abundance: -
j_gene: TRBJ1-6
d_gene: TRBD1
v_gene: TRBV5-6
CDR3aa: CASSFRDRVWSPLHF
CDR3nt: TGTGCCAGCAGCTTCCGGGACAGGGTTTGGTCACCCCTCCACTTT

len: 16
abundance: -
j_gene: TRBJ2-5
d_gene: TRBD1
v_gene: TRBV6-5
CDR3aa: CASSYMSDRGRETQYF
CDR3nt: TGTGCCAGCAGTTACATGTCGGACAGGGGGAGAGAGACCCAGTACTTC

len: 15
abundance: -
j_gene: TRBJ2-5
d_gene: -
v_gene: TRBV7-2
CDR3aa: CASSLEAGEGETQYF
CDR3nt: TGTGCCAGCAGCTTAGAGGCAGGGGAGGGAGAGACCCAGTACTTC

len: 16
abundance: -
j_gene: TRBJ1-5
d_gene: -
v_gene: TRBV4-1
CDR3aa: CASSPLAFLGNQPQHF
CDR3nt: TGCGCCAGCAGCCCCCTCGCATTTCTGGGCAATCAGCCCCAGCATTTT

len: 14
abundance: few
j_gene: TRBJ1-5
d_gene: -
v_gene: TRBV19
CDR3aa: CASSMVGGNQPQHF
CDR3nt: TGTGCCAGTAGTATGGTTGGCGGGAATCAGCCCCAGCATTTT

len: 15
abundance: -
j_gene: TRBJ1-2
d_gene: -
v_gene: TRBV7-2
CDR3aa: CASSLVSPTDYGYTF
CDR3nt: TGTGCCAGCAGCTTAGTTTCCCCCACAGACTATGGCTACACCTTC

len: 15
abundance: -
j_gene: TRBJ1-1
d_gene: -
v_gene: TRBV30
CDR3aa: CAWTIGRTMNTEAFF
CDR3nt: TGTGCCTGGACCATAGGACGGACCATGAACACTGAAGCTTTCTTT

len: 13
abundance: -
j_gene: TRBJ1-2
d_gene: TRBD1
v_gene: TRBV29-1
CDR3aa: CSVDRDRNYGYTF
CDR3nt: TGCAGCGTTGATAGGGACAGAAACTATGGCTACACCTTC

len: 13
abundance: many
j_gene: TRBJ2-2
d_gene: -
v_gene: TRBV19
CDR3aa: CASTDANTGELFF
CDR3nt: TGTGCCAGTACAGACGCGAACACCGGGGAGCTGTTTTTT

len: 14
abundance: -
j_gene: TRBJ2-7
d_gene: TRBD2
v_gene: TRBV19
CDR3aa: CASKSSGGPSEQYF
CDR3nt: TGTGCCAGTAAATCTTCGGGGGGGCCATCCGAGCAGTACTTC

len: 16
abundance: -
j_gene: TRBJ1-2
d_gene: TRBD1
v_gene: TRBV9
CDR3aa: CASSVGTGGELRGYTF
CDR3nt: TGTGCCAGCAGCGTGGGGACAGGGGGCGAATTGCGGGGCTACACCTTC

len: 15
abundance: -
j_gene: TRBJ1-2
d_gene: -
v_gene: TRBV2
CDR3aa: CASSASTTDPYGYTF
CDR3nt: TGTGCCAGCAGCGCGTCCACGACAGATCCCTATGGCTACACCTTC

len: 13
abundance: -
j_gene: TRBJ1-1
d_gene: -
v_gene: TRBV4-3
CDR3aa: CASSQRVAFEAFF
CDR3nt: TGCGCCAGCAGCCAAAGGGTGGCGTTTGAAGCTTTCTTT

len: 12
abundance: -
j_gene: TRBJ1-2
d_gene: -
v_gene: TRBV6-1
CDR3aa: CASSEDSYGYTF
CDR3nt: TGTGCCAGCAGTGAGGACAGCTATGGCTACACCTTC

len: 15
abundance: -
j_gene: TRBJ2-1
d_gene: TRBD1
v_gene: TRBV10-2
CDR3aa: CASSKPGQGVNEQFF
CDR3nt: TGCGCCAGCAGTAAACCGGGACAGGGTGTAAATGAGCAGTTCTTC

len: 14
abundance: -
j_gene: TRBJ1-1
d_gene: -
v_gene: TRBV6-5
CDR3aa: CASSYPGENTEAFF
CDR3nt: TGTGCCAGCAGTTACCCCGGGGAGAACACTGAAGCTTTCTTT

len: 16
abundance: -
j_gene: TRBJ2-6
d_gene: -
v_gene: TRBV19
CDR3aa: CASSARGGSGANVLTF
CDR3nt: TGTGCCAGTAGTGCCCGAGGGGGGTCTGGGGCCAACGTCCTGACTTTC

len: 13
abundance: -
j_gene: TRBJ2-4
d_gene: -
v_gene: TRBV7-8
CDR3aa: CASSLGDWDIQYF
CDR3nt: TGTGCCAGCAGCTTAGGGGACTGGGACATTCAGTACTTC

len: 15
abundance: -
j_gene: TRBJ2-3
d_gene: -
v_gene: TRBV5-4
CDR3aa: CASSIGTSRGDTQYF
CDR3nt: TGTGCCAGCAGCATCGGGACTTCTCGAGGGGATACGCAGTATTTT